Listed below are T cell receptor beta chains from one sample, sequenced in a study of T cell responses to AZD1222 COVID-19 vaccine. TCRdb's table, derived via immunoSEQ multiplex PCR, lists solely in-frame clones and lacks some. The sample includes about 90,000 clones, 88% of them seen just once. Material: peripheral blood, obtained on day 0 of MenACWY control vaccination. These receptors all stem from an adult in good health. Both conserved end residues are part of each CDR3. Each record gives: V gene, J gene, clone size, D gene, CDR3 length, CDR3 protein, CDR3 DNA. The D gene is left open where the match is weak. Some rows have no size entry. The others give once, few or many, or a class for an expanded clone.

>TRBV12-5|TRBJ1-2|.|TRBD1|15
CASGLGTGFSYGYTF
TGTGCTAGTGGTTTGGGGACAGGGTTTTCCTATGGCTACACCTTC
>TRBV16|TRBJ1-1|.|.|15
CASSQMGSRDTEAFF
TGTGCCAGCAGCCAAATGGGATCCCGGGACACTGAAGCTTTCTTT
>TRBV7-8|TRBJ2-6|.|.|15
CASSLGDFGANVLTF
TGTGCCAGCAGCTTGGGGGATTTCGGGGCCAACGTCCTGACTTTC
>TRBV5-8|TRBJ1-4|.|TRBD1|14
CASNQGGGSEKLFF
TGTGCCAGCAACCAAGGAGGGGGCAGTGAAAAACTGTTTTTT
>TRBV7-9|TRBJ2-2|once|.|16
CASSLDVSFNTGELFF
TGTGCCAGCAGCTTAGACGTCAGCTTTAACACCGGGGAGCTGTTTTTT
>TRBV6-5|TRBJ1-6|.|TRBD1|15
CASSYAQGDSISLHF
TGTGCCAGCAGTTACGCACAGGGGGATAGTATTTCCCTCCACTTT
>TRBV3-1/TRBV3-2|TRBJ1-5|few|.|14
CASSFQGFGQPQHF
TGTGCCAGCAGCTTCCAGGGTTTCGGTCAGCCCCAGCATTTT
>TRBV5-5|TRBJ1-2|.|.|13
CASSPAPTYGYTF
TGTGCCAGCAGCCCGGCGCCGACTTATGGCTACACCTTC
>TRBV5-4|TRBJ2-2|.|.|13
CAPGPENTGELFF
TGTGCCCCCGGCCCAGAGAACACCGGGGAGCTGTTTTTT
>TRBV18|TRBJ2-3|once|.|17
CASSPQGSNGVTDTQYF
TGTGCCAGCTCACCACAAGGGTCTAATGGGGTCACAGATACGCAGTATTTT
>TRBV11-3|TRBJ2-7|.|.|14
CASSLGPASYEQYF
TGTGCCAGCAGCTTAGGTCCGGCCTCCTACGAGCAGTACTTC
>TRBV11-2|TRBJ1-1|.|.|13
CASSLDGPTEAFF
TGTGCCAGCAGCTTAGATGGGCCCACTGAAGCTTTCTTT
>TRBV19|TRBJ2-2|once|.|17
CASNSLYRVMNTGELFF
TGTGCCAGTAATTCCCTTTACAGGGTAATGAACACCGGGGAGCTGTTTTTT
>TRBV6-1|TRBJ1-1|once|.|13
CASSETPYTEAFF
TGTGCCAGCAGTGAAACCCCTTACACTGAAGCTTTCTTT
>TRBV7-9|TRBJ1-4|.|.|14
CASSPAVGGEKLFF
TGTGCCAGCAGCCCGGCGGTAGGTGGAGAAAAACTGTTTTTT
>TRBV20-1|TRBJ1-1|.|.|12
CSASLENTEAFF
TGCAGTGCTAGTTTGGAGAACACTGAAGCTTTCTTT
>TRBV5-5|TRBJ1-3|.|.|15
CASSLSVRSGNTIYF
TGTGCCAGCAGCTTGTCGGTCCGTTCTGGAAACACCATATATTTT
>TRBV6-4|TRBJ2-3|.|.|15
CASSDGNRRGDTQYF
TGTGCCAGCAGTGATGGGAACCGTCGAGGAGATACGCAGTATTTT
>TRBV3-1/TRBV3-2|TRBJ2-3|.|TRBD1|16
CASSQAYRGFTDTQYF
TGTGCCAGCAGCCAAGCTTACAGGGGATTCACAGATACGCAGTATTTT
>TRBV7-2|TRBJ2-2|.|TRBD2|16
CASSLLAGVNTGELFF
TGTGCCAGCAGCTTACTGGCGGGGGTGAACACCGGGGAGCTGTTTTTT
>TRBV28|TRBJ1-2|.|.|10
CASNREGYTF
TGTGCCAGCAATAGGGAGGGCTACACCTTC
>TRBV30|TRBJ1-2|few|.|14
CAWSVQASSYGYTF
TGTGCCTGGAGTGTACAGGCCTCAAGCTATGGCTACACCTTC
>TRBV30|TRBJ2-3|.|.|12
CAWRPLPDTQYF
TGTGCCTGGAGACCCCTCCCAGATACGCAGTATTTT
>TRBV5-1|TRBJ2-7|.|TRBD1|15
CASSLARDRGAEQYF
TGCGCCAGCAGCTTGGCCCGGGACAGGGGAGCCGAGCAGTACTTC
>TRBV2|TRBJ1-1|.|.|13
CASTKARNTEAFF
TGTGCCAGCACCAAGGCGAGGAACACTGAAGCTTTCTTT
>TRBV7-2|TRBJ2-6|.|TRBD2|15
CASSWDYSGANVLTF
TGTGCCAGCAGCTGGGACTACTCTGGGGCCAACGTCCTGACTTTC
>TRBV28|TRBJ2-7|few|TRBD2|15
CASSKPSGAPFEQYF
TGTGCCAGCAGCAAACCTAGCGGGGCCCCTTTCGAGCAGTACTTC
>TRBV28|TRBJ1-2|.|.|12
CAIAGSSYGYTF
TGTGCCATCGCAGGGAGTAGCTATGGCTACACCTTC
>TRBV5-1|TRBJ2-1|.|.|16
CASSLEGPSSYNEQFF
TGCGCCAGCAGCTTGGAAGGCCCAAGCTCCTACAATGAGCAGTTCTTC
>TRBV6-5|TRBJ2-1|once|TRBD2|15
CASSHSGGGYNEQFF
TGTGCCAGCAGTCATAGCGGGGGAGGCTACAATGAGCAGTTCTTC
>TRBV19|TRBJ2-5|once|TRBD2|19
CASSMDGAGGGALRETQYF
TGTGCCAGTAGTATGGATGGGGCCGGCGGGGGGGCTTTGAGAGAGACCCAGTACTTC
>TRBV27|TRBJ1-2|.|TRBD1|14
CASSGDRVNYGYTF
TGTGCCAGCAGTGGAGACAGGGTGAACTATGGCTACACCTTC
>TRBV5-1|TRBJ1-1|.|.|13
CASSTHPDTEAFF
TGCGCCAGCAGCACGCACCCGGACACTGAAGCTTTCTTT
>TRBV18|TRBJ2-1|.|.|14
CASSLEGAGNEQFF
TGTGCCAGCTCACTAGAAGGGGCGGGGAATGAGCAGTTCTTC
>TRBV7-9|TRBJ2-3|.|TRBD1|19
CASSSWIVAGTAISDTQYF
TGTGCCAGCAGCTCCTGGATCGTAGCCGGGACAGCTATCTCGGATACGCAGTATTTT
>TRBV12-3/TRBV12-4|TRBJ1-2|.|.|13
CASSPGRTWGYTF
TGTGCCAGCAGTCCAGGCAGGACATGGGGCTACACCTTC
>TRBV6-2/TRBV6-3|TRBJ1-4|.|.|14
CASSLSRTDEKLFF
TGTGCCAGCAGTTTATCTCGAACGGATGAAAAACTGTTTTTT
>TRBV6-5|TRBJ1-5|once|.|13
CASSDSLFQPQHF
TGTGCCAGCAGTGACTCCCTCTTCCAGCCCCAGCATTTT
>TRBV2|TRBJ2-3|.|TRBD2|20
CASSLRSGAGGQSSTDTQYF
TGTGCCAGCAGTCTCCGCAGTGGAGCGGGGGGGCAGAGTAGCACAGATACGCAGTATTTT
>TRBV7-2|TRBJ1-2|.|.|14
CASSLESSNYGYTF
TGTGCCAGCAGCTTAGAGAGCTCTAACTATGGCTACACCTTC
>TRBV2|TRBJ1-2|.|.|14
CASSEARREGRYTF
TGTGCCAGCAGTGAAGCGCGCCGGGAGGGCCGCTACACCTTC
>TRBV9|TRBJ1-2|.|TRBD1|16
CASSVLEGALNYGYTF
TGTGCCAGCAGCGTCCTGGAGGGGGCCCTTAACTATGGCTACACCTTC
>TRBV30|TRBJ1-6|.|.|12
CAWRLGASPLHF
TGTGCCTGGAGATTGGGGGCCTCACCCCTCCACTTT
>TRBV6-4|TRBJ2-1|.|.|14
CASSAMGVGDEQFF
TGTGCCAGCAGTGCGATGGGGGTGGGGGATGAGCAGTTCTTC
>TRBV28|TRBJ1-1|.|TRBD1|14
CASWTGEMNTEAFF
TGTGCCAGCTGGACAGGAGAAATGAACACTGAAGCTTTCTTT
>TRBV2|TRBJ1-4|once|.|15
CASSEITGFNEKLFF
TGTGCCAGCAGTGAGATTACAGGGTTCAATGAAAAACTGTTTTTT
>TRBV7-9|TRBJ1-3|.|.|13
CASSPSGGNTIYF
TGTGCCAGCAGCCCCTCGGGCGGAAACACCATATATTTT
>TRBV28|TRBJ2-7|.|.|13
CATQPGPRYEQYF
TGTGCCACTCAACCGGGACCCCGTTACGAGCAGTACTTC
>TRBV24-1|TRBJ2-3|.|TRBD2|15
CATSVQRGPTDTQYF
TGTGCCACCAGTGTACAGCGGGGGCCCACAGATACGCAGTATTTT
>TRBV20-1|TRBJ2-1|.|TRBD2|14
CSASTLAGYNEQFF
TGCAGTGCTAGTACACTAGCGGGTTACAATGAGCAGTTCTTC
>TRBV24-1|TRBJ2-1|.|.|13
CATSQRGWDEQFF
TGTGCCACCAGTCAGAGGGGGTGGGATGAGCAGTTCTTC
>TRBV19|TRBJ2-2|.|.|14
CASSYTRGTGELFF
TGTGCCAGTAGTTATACCAGGGGTACCGGGGAGCTGTTTTTT
>TRBV6-5|TRBJ1-2|.|.|13
CASRMVGADGYTF
TGTGCCAGCAGAATGGTAGGAGCGGATGGCTACACCTTC
>TRBV18|TRBJ1-6|once|.|14
CASSRYDYNSPLHF
TGTGCCAGCTCACGGTACGACTATAATTCACCCCTCCACTTT
>TRBV15|TRBJ1-1|.|.|14
CATSLVLMNTEAFF
TGTGCCACATCGCTGGTCCTCATGAACACTGAAGCTTTCTTT
>TRBV7-3|TRBJ1-2|.|TRBD1|15
CASSLGPGQGDGYTF
TGTGCCAGCAGCTTAGGCCCGGGACAGGGGGACGGCTACACCTTC
>TRBV10-3|TRBJ1-3|.|.|14
CAIGPPGDGNTIYF
TGTGCCATCGGCCCCCCAGGGGACGGAAACACCATATATTTT